Listed below are T cell receptor beta chains from one sample, sequenced in a study of cytomegalovirus exposure and HLA in healthy donors. The data were produced by immunoSEQ multiplex PCR, yet TCRdb's version contains in-frame clones alone and is incomplete. The data show approximately 180,000 clones, about 73% seen once. Source material: PBMCs. The receptors here all came from a woman in her forties or fifties in good health and CMV-seropositive. CDR3s include the opening cysteine and the closing phenylalanine or tryptophan. A D gene is named only where the DNA matches it firmly. Clone size is not always given. Where it is, it says once, few, many or a class for expanded clones.

-,TRBD1,TRBV18,TRBJ1-2,CASSPRSGGRYGYTF,TGTGCCAGCTCACCACGTTCAGGGGGAAGGTATGGCTACACCTTC
-,-,TRBV9,TRBJ2-2,CASSVHPGTIVTGELFF,TGTGCCAGCAGCGTACACCCGGGGACAATTGTCACCGGGGAGCTGTTTTTT
-,-,TRBV5-1,TRBJ1-6,CASSPPGSSNSPLHF,TGCGCCAGCAGCCCCCCGGGGTCATCAAATTCACCCCTCCACTTT
few,-,TRBV11-2,TRBJ2-5,CASSPQRGRGETQYF,TGTGCCAGCAGCCCGCAGCGGGGTAGGGGGGAGACCCAGTACTTC
-,-,TRBV19,TRBJ2-7,CASSTSSGYGYEQYF,TGTGCCAGTAGTACTTCTTCAGGGTATGGCTACGAGCAGTACTTC
few,-,TRBV5-4,TRBJ1-3,CASSLVGSSGNTIYF,TGTGCCAGCAGCCTCGTGGGGAGCTCTGGAAACACCATATATTTT
once,-,TRBV7-6,TRBJ2-3,CASSLSGETDTQYF,TGTGCCAGCAGCTTATCAGGGGAGACAGATACGCAGTATTTT
-,-,TRBV23-1,TRBJ2-3,CASSQSSASTDTQYF,TGCGCCAGCAGTCAAAGTAGCGCCAGCACAGATACGCAGTATTTT
-,TRBD1,TRBV4-2,TRBJ2-7,CASSQARKTRGQLAYEQYF,TGTGCCAGCAGCCAAGCAAGGAAGACAAGGGGACAGCTCGCCTACGAGCAGTACTTC
-,TRBD1,TRBV5-1,TRBJ2-7,CASSLERGPLTYEQYF,TGCGCCAGCAGCTTGGAGAGGGGGCCTTTAACCTACGAGCAGTACTTC
-,-,TRBV18,TRBJ1-6,CASSPQGYDSPLHF,TGTGCCAGCTCACCACAGGGGTATGATTCACCCCTCCACTTT